The clone carrying this TCR beta chain was detected only once. Its target is unknown. Its ends do not fully match the called genes, so a read error is possible. The germline gives CDR1 SGHNT, CDR2 YYREEE (reference sequence). The CDR3 loop spans 14 amino acids. The protocol was immunoSEQ multiplex PCR, while the TCRdb copy is restricted to in-frame clones and leaves out a portion. This sample yields about 210,000 clones, of which 92% are seen a single time; 1% to 1.5% belongs to the top ten. The entry originates in a study of T cell responses to AZD1222 COVID-19 vaccine. Study details: Pooled together were second doses at about 4 or about 12 weeks.

Study-wide points: Clonal diversity was possibly underestimated, and white British individuals and females predominated among donors. There were vaccine-associated CD4 TCRs across spike, dominant at 160-218 and 743-854. Only a handful of AZD1222 recipients were seropositive at baseline.

The source is an adult in good health. The chain employs TRBV5-4 and TRBJ1-2; the D gene is possibly TRBD1 (6 bases). Sequencing was performed on peripheral blood, taken on day 0 of AZD1222 vaccination. The CDR3 nucleotides read TGTGCCAGCAGCTTGGGGGGGCAGTCCGCCTTGGGGGACTTC. Residues: CASSLGGQSALGDF.